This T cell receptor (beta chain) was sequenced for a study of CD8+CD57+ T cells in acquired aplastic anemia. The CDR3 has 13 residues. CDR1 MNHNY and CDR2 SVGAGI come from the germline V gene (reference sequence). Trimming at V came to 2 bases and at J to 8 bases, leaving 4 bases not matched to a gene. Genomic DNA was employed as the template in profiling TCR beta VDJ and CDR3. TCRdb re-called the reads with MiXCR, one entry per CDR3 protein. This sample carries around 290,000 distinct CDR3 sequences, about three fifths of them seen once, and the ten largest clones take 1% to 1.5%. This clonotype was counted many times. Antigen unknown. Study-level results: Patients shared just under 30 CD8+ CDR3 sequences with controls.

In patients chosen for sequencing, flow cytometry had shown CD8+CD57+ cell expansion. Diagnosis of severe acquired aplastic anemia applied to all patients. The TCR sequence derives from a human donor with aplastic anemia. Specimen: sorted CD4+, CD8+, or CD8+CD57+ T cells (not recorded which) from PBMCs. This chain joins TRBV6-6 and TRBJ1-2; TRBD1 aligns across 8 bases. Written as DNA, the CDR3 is TGTGCCAGCAGTTACGGACAGGGACAAGGCTACACCTTC. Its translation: CASSYGQGQGYTF.